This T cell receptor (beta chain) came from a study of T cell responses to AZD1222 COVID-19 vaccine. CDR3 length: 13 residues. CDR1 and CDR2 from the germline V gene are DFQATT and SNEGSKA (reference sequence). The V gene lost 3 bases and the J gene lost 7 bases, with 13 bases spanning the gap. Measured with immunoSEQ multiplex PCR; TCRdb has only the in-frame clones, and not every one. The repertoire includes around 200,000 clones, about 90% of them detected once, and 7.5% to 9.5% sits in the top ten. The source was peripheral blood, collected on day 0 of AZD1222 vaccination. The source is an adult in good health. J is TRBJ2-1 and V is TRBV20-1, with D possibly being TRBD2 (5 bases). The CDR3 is CSASLGRGNEQFF. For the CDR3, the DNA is TGCAGTGCTAGTTTGGGGAGAGGGAATGAGCAGTTCTTC.